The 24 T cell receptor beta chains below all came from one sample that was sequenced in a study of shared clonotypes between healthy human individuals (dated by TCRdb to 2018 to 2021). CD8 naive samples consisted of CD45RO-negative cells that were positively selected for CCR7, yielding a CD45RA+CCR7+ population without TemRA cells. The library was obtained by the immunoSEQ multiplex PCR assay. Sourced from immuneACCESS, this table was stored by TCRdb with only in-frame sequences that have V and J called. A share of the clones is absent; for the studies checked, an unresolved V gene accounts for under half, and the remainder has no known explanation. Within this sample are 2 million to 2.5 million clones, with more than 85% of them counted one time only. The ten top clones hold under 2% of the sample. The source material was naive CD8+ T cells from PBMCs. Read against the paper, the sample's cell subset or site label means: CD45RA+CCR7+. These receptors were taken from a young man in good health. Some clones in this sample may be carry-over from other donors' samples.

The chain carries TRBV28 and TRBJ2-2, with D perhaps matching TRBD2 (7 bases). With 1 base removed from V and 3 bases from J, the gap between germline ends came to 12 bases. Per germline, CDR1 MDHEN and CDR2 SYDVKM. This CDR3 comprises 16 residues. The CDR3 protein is CASSLFGGPDTGELFF. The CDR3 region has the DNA TGTGCCAGCAGTTTATTCGGGGGGCCGGACACCGGGGAGCTGTTTTTT.

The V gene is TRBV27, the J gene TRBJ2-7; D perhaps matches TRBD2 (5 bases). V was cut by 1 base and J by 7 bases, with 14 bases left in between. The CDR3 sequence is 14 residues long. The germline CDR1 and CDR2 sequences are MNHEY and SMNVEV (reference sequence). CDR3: CASSLLGSSGEQYF. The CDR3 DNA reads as TGTGCCAGCAGTTTATTAGGGAGTTCGGGGGAGCAGTACTTC.

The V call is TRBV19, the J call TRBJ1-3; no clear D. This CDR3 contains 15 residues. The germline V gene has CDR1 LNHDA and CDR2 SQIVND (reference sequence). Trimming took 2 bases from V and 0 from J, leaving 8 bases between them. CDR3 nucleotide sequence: TGTGCCAGTAGTATAACGTCCTTCTCTGGAAACACCATATATTTT. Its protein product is CASSITSFSGNTIYF.

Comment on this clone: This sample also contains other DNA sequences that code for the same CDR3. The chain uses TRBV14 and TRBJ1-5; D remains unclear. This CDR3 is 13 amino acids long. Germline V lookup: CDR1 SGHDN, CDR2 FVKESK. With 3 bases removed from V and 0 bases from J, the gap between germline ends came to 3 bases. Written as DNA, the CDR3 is TGTGCCAGCAGCCAGTATAGCAATCAGCCCCAGCATTTT. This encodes CASSQYSNQPQHF.

The CDR3 sequence is CASSLARAGTDTQYF. Here the CDR3 DNA reads TGTGCCAGCAGCTTAGCTAGGGCGGGGACAGATACGCAGTATTTT. This chain connects TRBV7-6 to TRBJ2-3; a weak D match, TRBD2 (6 bases). This CDR3 region has 15 residues. V lost 0 bases to trimming and J lost 3 bases, with 10 bases between them. Germline-derived CDR1 and CDR2 are SGHVS and FNYEAQ. The whole variable domain, remainder taken from reference TRBV7-6 and TRBJ2-3, is GAGVSQSPRYKVTKRGQDVALRCDPISGHVSLYWYRQALGQGPEFLTYFNYEAQQDKSGLPNDRFSAERPEGSISTLTIQRTEQRDSAMYRCASSLARAGTDTQYFGPGTRLTVL.

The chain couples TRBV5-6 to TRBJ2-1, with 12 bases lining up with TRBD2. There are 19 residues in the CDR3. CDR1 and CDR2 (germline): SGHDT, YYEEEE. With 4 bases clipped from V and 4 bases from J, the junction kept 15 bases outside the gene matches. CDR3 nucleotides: TGTGCCAGCAGCCCCGGCCGTTCACTAGCGGGAGGAAATTACAATGAGCAGTTCTTC. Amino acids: CASSPGRSLAGGNYNEQFF.

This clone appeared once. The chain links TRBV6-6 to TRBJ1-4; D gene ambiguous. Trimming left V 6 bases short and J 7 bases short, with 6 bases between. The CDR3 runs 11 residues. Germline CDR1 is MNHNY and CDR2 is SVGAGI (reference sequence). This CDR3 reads CASRTSEKLFF. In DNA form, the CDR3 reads TGTGCCAGCAGGACAAGTGAAAAACTGTTTTTT.

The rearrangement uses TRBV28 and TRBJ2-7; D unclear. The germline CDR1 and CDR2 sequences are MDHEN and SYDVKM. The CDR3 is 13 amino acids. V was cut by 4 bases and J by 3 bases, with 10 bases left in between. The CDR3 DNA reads TGTGCCAGCAGTTGGCCAGGCAACTACGAGCAGTACTTC. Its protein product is CASSWPGNYEQYF.

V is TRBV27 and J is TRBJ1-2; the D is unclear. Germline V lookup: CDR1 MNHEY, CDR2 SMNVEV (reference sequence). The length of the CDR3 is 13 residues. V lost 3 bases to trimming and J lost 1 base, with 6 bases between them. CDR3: CASSFDINYGYTF. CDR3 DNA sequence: TGTGCCAGCAGTTTTGACATTAACTATGGCTACACCTTC.

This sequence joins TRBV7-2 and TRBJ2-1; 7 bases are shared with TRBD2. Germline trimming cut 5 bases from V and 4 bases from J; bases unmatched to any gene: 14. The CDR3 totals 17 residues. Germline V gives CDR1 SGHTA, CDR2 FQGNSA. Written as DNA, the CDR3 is TGTGCCAGCAGCGTCGGAGGGAGGGCCCTGGAGTACAATGAGCAGTTCTTC. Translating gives CASSVGGRALEYNEQFF.

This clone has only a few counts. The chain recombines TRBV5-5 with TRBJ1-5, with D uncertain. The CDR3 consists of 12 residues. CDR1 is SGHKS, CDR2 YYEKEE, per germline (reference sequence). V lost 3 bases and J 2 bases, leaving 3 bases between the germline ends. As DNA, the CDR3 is TGTGCCAGCAGCTACGGCAATCAGCCCCAGCATTTT. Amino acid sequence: CASSYGNQPQHF.

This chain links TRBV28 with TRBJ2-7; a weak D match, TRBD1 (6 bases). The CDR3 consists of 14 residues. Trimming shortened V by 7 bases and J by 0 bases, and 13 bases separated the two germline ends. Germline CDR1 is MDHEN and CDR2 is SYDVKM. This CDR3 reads CASNTQGLSYEQYF. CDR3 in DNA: TGTGCCAGCAACACACAGGGCCTCTCCTACGAGCAGTACTTC.

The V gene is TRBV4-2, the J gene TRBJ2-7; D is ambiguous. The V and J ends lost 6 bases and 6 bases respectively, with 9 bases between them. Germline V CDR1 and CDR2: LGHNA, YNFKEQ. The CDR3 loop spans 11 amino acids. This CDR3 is CASSLAGEQYF. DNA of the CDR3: TGTGCCAGCAGTTTGGCCGGCGAGCAGTACTTC.

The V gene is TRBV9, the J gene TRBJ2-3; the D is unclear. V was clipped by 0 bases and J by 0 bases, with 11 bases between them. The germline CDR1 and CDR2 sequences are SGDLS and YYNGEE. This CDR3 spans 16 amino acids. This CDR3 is CASSVEIGPSTDTQYF. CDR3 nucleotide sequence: TGTGCCAGCAGCGTAGAGATAGGCCCAAGCACAGATACGCAGTATTTT.

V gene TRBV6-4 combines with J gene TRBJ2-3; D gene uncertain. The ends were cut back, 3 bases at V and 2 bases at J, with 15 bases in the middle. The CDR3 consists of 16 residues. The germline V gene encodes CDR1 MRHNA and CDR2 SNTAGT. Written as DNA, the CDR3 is TGTGCCAGCAGTGATTTTCAGTTCGATTACACAGATACGCAGTATTTT. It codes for CASSDFQFDYTDTQYF.

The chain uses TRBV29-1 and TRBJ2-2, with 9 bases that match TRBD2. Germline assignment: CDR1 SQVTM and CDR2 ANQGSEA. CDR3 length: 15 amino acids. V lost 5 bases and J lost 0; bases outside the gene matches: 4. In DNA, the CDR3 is TGCAGCGTTTATGGCGGGAGGGCGAACACCGGGGAGCTGTTTTTT. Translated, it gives CSVYGGRANTGELFF.

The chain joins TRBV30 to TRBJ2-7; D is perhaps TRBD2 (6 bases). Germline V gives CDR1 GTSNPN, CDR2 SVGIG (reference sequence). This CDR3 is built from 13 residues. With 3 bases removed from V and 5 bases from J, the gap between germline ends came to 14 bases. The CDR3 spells CAWRGGLLDEQYF. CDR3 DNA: TGTGCCTGGAGGGGGGGACTCCTAGACGAGCAGTACTTC.

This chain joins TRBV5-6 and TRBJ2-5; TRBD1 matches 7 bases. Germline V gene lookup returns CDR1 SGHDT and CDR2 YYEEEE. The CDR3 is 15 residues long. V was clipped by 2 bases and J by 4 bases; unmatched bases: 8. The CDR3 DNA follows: TGTGCCAGCAGCTTTGGTAGGGGGCCCGTAGAGACCCAGTACTTC. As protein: CASSFGRGPVETQYF.

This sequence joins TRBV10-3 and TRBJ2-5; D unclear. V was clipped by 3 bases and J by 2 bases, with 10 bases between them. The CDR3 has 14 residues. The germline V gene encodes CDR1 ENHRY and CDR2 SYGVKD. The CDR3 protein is CAISEPAEQETQYF. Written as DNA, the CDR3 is TGTGCCATCAGTGAACCGGCGGAACAAGAGACCCAGTACTTC.

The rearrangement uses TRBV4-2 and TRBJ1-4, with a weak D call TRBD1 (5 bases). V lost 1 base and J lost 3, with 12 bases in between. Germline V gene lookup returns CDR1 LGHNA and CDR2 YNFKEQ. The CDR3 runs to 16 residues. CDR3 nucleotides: TGTGCCAGCAGCCAAGCCCCAGGGATGGCTAATGAAAAACTGTTTTTT. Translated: CASSQAPGMANEKLFF.

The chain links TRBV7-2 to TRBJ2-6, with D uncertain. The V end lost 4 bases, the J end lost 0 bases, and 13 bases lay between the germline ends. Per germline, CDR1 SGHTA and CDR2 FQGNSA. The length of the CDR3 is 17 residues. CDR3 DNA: TGTGCCAGCAGCTATGGGTACCCACGCTCTGGGGCCAACGTCCTGACTTTC. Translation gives CASSYGYPRSGANVLTF.

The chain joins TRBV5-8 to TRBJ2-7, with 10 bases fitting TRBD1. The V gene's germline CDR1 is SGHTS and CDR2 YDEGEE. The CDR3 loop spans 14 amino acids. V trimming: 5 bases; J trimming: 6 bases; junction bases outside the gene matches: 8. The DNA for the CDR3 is TGTGCCAGCAGAAGGGACAGGGGTAGGGGCGAGCAGTACTTC. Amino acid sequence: CASRRDRGRGEQYF.

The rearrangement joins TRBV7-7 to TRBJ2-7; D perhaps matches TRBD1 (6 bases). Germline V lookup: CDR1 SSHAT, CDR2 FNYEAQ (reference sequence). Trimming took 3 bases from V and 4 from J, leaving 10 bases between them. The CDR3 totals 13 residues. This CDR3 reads CASSFGRGYEQYF. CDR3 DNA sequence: TGTGCCAGCAGCTTCGGCAGGGGTTACGAGCAGTACTTC.

DNA of the CDR3: TGTGCCAGCAGCTTGACTAGCGGGATGGGGAATGAGCAGTTCTTC. It yields the protein CASSLTSGMGNEQFF. The rearrangement links TRBV7-2 to TRBJ2-1; TRBD2 aligns across 11 bases. With 3 bases clipped from V and 7 bases from J, the junction kept 5 bases outside the gene matches. This CDR3 region has 15 residues. Germline V gene lookup returns CDR1 SGHTA and CDR2 FQGNSA. Full variable domain (missing parts from reference TRBV7-2 and TRBJ2-1): GAGVSQSPSNKVTEKGKDVELRCDPISGHTALYWYRQSLGQGLEFLIYFQGNSAPDKSGLPSDRFSAERTGGSVSTLTIQRTQQEDSAVYLCASSLTSGMGNEQFFGPGTRLTVL.